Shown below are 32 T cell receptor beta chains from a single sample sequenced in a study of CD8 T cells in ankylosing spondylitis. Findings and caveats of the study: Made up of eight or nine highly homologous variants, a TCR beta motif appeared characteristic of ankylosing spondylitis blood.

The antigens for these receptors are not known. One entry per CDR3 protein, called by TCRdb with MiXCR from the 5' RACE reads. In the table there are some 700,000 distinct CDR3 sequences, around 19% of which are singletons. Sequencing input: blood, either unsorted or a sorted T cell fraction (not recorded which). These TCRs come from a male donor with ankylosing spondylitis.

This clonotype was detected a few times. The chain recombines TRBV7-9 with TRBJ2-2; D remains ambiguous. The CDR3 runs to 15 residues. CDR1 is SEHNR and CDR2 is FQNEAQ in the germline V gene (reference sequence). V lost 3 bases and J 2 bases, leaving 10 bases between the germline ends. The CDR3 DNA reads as TGTGCCAGCAGCTTCGGGTCTCACAACACCGGGGAGCTGTTTTTT. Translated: CASSFGSHNTGELFF.

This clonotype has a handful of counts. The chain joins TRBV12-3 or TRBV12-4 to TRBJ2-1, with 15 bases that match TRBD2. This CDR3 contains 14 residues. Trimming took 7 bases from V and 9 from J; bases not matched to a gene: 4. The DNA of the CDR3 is TGTGCCAGCACACGGACTAGCGGGGGGGGTGAGCAGTTCTTC. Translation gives CASTRTSGGGEQFF.

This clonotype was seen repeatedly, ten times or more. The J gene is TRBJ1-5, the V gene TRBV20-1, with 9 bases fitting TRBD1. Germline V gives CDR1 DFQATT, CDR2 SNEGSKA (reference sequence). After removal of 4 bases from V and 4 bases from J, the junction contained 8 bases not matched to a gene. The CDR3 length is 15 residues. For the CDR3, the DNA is TGCAGTGCTATACAGAGTGGGACAGGGAATCAGCCCCAGCATTTT. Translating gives CSAIQSGTGNQPQHF.

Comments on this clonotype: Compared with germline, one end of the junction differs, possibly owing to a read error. The CDR3 sequence is CASSQGPSYEQNF. CDR3 sequence (DNA): TGTGCCAGCAGTCAGGGGCCCTCCTACGAGCAGAACTTC. This sequence joins TRBV7-2 and TRBJ2-7; D possibly corresponds to TRBD1 (6 bases). The germline V gene encodes CDR1 SGHTA and CDR2 FQGNSA. This CDR3 has 13 amino acids.

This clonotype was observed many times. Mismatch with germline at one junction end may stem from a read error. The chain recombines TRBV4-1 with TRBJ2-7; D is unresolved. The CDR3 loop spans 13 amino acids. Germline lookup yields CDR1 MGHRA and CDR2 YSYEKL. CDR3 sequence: CASSQGQTYEQYF. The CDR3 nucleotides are TGTGCCAGCAGCCAAGGCCAGACCTACGAGCAGTACTTC.

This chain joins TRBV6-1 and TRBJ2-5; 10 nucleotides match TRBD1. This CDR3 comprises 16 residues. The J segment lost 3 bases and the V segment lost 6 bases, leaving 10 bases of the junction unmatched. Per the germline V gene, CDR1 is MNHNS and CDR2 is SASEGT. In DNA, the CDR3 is TGTGCCAGCAGACAACTTCCCGGGACAGGGGAAGAGACCCAGTACTTC. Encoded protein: CASRQLPGTGEETQYF.

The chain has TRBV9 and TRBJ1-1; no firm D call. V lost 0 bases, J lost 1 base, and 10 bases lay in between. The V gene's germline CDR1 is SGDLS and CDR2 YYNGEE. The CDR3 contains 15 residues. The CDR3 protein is CASSVVSAQNTEAFF. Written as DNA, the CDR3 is TGTGCCAGCAGCGTAGTTTCGGCACAGAACACTGAAGCTTTCTTT.

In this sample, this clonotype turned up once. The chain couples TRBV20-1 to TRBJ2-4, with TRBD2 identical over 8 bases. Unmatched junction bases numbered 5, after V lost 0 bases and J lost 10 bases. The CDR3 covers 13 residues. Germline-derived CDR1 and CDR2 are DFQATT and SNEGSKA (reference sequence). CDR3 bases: TGCAGTGCTAGAGATATCCCTAGCGGGATTCAGTACTTC. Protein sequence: CSARDIPSGIQYF.

CDR3 bases: TGTGCCAGCAGTAGGGGACAGAGTACCTACGAGCAGTACTTC. Protein product: CASSRGQSTYEQYF. The genes are TRBV6-2 or TRBV6-3 and TRBJ2-7; TRBD1 matches 7 bases. The ends lost 5 bases at V and 2 bases at J; junction bases unmatched: 6. The CDR3 consists of 14 residues. CDR1 is MNHEY, CDR2 SVGEGT, per germline.

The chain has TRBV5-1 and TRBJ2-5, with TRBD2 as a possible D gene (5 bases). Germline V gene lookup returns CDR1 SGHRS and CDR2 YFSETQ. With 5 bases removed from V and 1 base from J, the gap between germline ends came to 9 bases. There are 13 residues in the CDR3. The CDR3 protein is CASSQAAQETQYF. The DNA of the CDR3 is TGCGCCAGCAGTCAAGCGGCCCAAGAGACCCAGTACTTC.

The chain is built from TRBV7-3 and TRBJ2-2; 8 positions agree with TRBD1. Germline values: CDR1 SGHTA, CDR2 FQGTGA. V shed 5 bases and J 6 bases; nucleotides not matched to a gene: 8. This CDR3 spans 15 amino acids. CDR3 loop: CASSPPGQASGELFF. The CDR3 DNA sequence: TGTGCCAGCAGCCCCCCGGGACAGGCCTCCGGGGAGCTGTTTTTT.

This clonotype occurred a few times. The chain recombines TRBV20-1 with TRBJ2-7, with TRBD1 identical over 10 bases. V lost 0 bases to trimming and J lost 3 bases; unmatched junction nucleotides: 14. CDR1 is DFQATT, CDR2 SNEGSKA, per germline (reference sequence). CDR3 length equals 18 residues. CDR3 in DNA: TGCAGTGCTAGAGATGATACGACCGGGACAGGGGTCAGCTACGAGCAGTACTTC. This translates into CSARDDTTGTGVSYEQYF.

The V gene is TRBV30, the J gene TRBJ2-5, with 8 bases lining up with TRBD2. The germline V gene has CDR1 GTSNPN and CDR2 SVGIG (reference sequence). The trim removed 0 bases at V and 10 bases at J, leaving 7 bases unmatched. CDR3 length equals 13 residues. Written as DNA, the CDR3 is TGTGCCTGGAGTGTATCGAGCGGGGGAGGCCAGTACTTC. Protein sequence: CAWSVSSGGGQYF.

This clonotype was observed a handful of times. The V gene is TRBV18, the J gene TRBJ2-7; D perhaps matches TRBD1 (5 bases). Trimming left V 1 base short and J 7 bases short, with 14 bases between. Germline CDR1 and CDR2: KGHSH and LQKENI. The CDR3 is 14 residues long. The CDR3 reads CASSPRQGYLEQYF. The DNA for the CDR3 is TGTGCCAGCTCACCACGGCAGGGTTACTTGGAGCAGTACTTC.

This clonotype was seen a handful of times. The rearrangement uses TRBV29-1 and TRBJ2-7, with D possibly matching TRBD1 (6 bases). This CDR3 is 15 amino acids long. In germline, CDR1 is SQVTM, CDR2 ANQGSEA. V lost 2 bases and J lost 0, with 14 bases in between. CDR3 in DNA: TGCAGCGTTGAACATCCAGGGGTGAGCTCCTACGAGCAGTACTTC. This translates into CSVEHPGVSSYEQYF.

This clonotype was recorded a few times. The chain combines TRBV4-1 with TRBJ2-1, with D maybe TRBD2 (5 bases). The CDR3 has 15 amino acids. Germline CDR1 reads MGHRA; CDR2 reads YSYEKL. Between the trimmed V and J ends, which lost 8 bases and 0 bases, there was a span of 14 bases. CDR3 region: CASAEGPSSYNEQFF. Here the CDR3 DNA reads TGCGCCAGCGCCGAGGGTCCGAGCTCCTACAATGAGCAGTTCTTC.

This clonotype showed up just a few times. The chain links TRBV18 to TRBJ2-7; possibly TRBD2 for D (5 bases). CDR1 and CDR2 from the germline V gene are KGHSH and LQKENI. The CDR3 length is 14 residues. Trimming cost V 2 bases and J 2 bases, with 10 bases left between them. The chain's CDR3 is CASSPGGTPYEQYF. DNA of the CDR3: TGTGCCAGCTCACCAGGAGGTACACCCTACGAGCAGTACTTC.

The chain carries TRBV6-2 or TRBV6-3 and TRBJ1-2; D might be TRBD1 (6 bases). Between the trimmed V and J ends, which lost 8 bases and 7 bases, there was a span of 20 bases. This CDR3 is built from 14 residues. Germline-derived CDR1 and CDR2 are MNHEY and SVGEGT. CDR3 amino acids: CASRYGGALGGYTF. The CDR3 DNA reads TGTGCCAGCCGGTATGGGGGCGCGCTTGGTGGCTACACCTTC.

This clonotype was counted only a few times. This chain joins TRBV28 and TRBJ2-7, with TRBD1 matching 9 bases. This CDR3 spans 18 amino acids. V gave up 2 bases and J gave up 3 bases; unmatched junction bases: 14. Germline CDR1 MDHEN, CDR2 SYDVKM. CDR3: CASSLTLRFGTGNYEQYF. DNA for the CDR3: TGTGCCAGCAGTTTAACTCTTCGATTTGGGACAGGGAACTACGAGCAGTACTTC.

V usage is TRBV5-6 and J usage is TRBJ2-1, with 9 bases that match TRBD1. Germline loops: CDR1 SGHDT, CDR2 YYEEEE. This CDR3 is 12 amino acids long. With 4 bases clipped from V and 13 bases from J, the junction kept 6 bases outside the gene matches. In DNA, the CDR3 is TGTGCCAGCAGCCTGGACAGGGGTGGACAGTTCTTC. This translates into CASSLDRGGQFF.

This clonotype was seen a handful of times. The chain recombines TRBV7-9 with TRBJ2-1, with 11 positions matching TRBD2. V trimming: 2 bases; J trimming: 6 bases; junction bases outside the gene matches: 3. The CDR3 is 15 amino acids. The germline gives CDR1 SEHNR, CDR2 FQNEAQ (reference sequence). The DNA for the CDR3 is TGTGCCAGCAGCTTACGGACTAGCGGGCTCAATGAGCAGTTCTTC. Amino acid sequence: CASSLRTSGLNEQFF.

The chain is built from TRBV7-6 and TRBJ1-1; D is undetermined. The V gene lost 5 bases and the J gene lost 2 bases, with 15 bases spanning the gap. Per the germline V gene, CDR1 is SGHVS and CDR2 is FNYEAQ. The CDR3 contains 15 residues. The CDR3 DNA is TGTGCCAGCAGCCCAGCCGCTTGGGGTAACACTGAAGCTTTCTTT. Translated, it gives CASSPAAWGNTEAFF.

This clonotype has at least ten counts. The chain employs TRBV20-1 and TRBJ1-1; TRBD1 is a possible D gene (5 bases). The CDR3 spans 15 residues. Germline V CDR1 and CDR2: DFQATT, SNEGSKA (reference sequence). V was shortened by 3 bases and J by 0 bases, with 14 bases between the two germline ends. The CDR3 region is CSASHRTTMNTEAFF. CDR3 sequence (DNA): TGCAGTGCTAGTCATAGGACAACGATGAACACTGAAGCTTTCTTT.

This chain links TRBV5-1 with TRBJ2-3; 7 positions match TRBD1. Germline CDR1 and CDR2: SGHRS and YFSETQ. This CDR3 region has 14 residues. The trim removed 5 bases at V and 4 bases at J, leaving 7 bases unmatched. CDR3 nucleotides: TGCGCCAGCAGATCACAGGGGTCCCCAGATACGCAGTATTTT. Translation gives CASRSQGSPDTQYF.

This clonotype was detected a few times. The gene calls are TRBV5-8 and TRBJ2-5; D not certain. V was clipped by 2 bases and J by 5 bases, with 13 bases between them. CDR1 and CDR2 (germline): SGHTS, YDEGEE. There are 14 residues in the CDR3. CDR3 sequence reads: CASSFHGSTETQYF. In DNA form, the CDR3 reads TGTGCCAGCAGCTTTCATGGGTCCACGGAGACCCAGTACTTC.

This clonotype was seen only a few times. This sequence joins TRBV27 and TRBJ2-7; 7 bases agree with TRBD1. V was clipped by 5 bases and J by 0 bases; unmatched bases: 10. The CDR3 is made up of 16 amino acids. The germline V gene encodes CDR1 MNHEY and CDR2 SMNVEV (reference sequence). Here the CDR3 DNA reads TGTGCCAGCAGTGCCGAGGCCGGGACAGTCTCCTACGAGCAGTACTTC. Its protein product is CASSAEAGTVSYEQYF.

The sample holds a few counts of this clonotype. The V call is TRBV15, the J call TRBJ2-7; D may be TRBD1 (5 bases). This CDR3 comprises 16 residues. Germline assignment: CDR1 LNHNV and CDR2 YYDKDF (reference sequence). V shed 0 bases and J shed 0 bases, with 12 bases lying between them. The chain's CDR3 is CATSRDRGWGSYEQYF. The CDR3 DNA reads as TGTGCCACCAGCAGAGATAGGGGTTGGGGCTCCTACGAGCAGTACTTC.

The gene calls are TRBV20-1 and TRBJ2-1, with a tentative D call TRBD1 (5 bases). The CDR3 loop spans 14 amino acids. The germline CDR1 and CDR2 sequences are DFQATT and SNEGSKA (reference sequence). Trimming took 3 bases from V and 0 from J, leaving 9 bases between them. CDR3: CSASPQGSYNEQFF. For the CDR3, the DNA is TGCAGTGCTAGTCCCCAGGGCTCCTACAATGAGCAGTTCTTC.

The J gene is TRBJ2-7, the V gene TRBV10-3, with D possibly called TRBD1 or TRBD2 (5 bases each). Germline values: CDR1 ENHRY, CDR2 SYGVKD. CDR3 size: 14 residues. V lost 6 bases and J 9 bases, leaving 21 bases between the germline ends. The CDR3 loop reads CAIRKDKTTLSQYF. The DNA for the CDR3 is TGTGCCATCAGAAAGGACAAGACTACGTTGTCGCAGTACTTC.

Here the CDR3 DNA reads TGTGCCAGCAAGAGGACTAGTACCAATGAGCAGTTCTTC. Its translation: CASKRTSTNEQFF. This rearrangement joins TRBV6-2 or TRBV6-3 to TRBJ2-1; 7 bases agree with TRBD2. Trimming cost V 7 bases and J 6 bases; bases outside gene matches: 6. The CDR3 covers 13 residues. The germline CDR1 and CDR2 sequences are MNHEY and SVGEGT.

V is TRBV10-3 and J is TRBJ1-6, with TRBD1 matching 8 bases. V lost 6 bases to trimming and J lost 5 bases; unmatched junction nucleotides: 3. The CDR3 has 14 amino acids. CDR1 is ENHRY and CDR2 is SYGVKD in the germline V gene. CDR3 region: CAIRADRDNSPLHF. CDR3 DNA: TGTGCCATCAGGGCGGACAGGGATAATTCACCCCTCCACTTT.

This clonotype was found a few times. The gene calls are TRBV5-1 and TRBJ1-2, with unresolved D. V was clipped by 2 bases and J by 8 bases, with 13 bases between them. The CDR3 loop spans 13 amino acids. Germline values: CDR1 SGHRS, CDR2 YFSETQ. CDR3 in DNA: TGCGCCAGCAGCTTAGAGGGCCGAGGGGGCTACACCTTC. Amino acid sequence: CASSLEGRGGYTF.